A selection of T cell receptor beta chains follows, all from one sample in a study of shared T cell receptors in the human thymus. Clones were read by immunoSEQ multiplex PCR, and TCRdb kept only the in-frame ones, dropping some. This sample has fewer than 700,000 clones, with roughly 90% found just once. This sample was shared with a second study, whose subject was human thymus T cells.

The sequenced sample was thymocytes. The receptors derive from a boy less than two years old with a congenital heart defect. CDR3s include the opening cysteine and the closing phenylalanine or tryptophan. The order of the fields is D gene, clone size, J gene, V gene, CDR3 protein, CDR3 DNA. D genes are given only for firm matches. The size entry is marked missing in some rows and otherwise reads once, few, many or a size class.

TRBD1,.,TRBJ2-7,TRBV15,CATSRAPGTGSSYEQYF,TGTGCCACCAGCAGAGCCCCCGGGACAGGAAGCTCCTACGAGCAGTACTTC
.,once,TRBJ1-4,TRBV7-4,CADIEGSLNEKLFF,TGTGCCGATATCGAGGGCAGCTTGAATGAAAAACTGTTTTTT
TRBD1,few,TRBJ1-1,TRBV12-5,CASGPRTGLNTEAFF,TGTGCTAGTGGTCCTCGGACAGGACTGAACACTGAAGCTTTCTTT
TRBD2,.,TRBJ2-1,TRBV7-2,CASREAGIGRNEQFF,TGTGCCAGCAGGGAAGCGGGAATCGGGCGCAATGAGCAGTTCTTC
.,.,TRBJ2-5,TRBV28,CASSPHRVGTQYF,TGTGCCAGCAGCCCACACAGGGTCGGGACCCAGTACTTC
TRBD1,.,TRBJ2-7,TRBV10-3,CAISARDRAYEQYF,TGTGCCATCAGTGCCCGGGACAGGGCCTACGAGCAGTACTTC
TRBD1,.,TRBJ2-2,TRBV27,CASSFRDRGSGELFF,TGTGCCAGCAGTTTCCGGGACAGGGGATCCGGGGAGCTGTTTTTT
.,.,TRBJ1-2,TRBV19,CASSMALNYGYTF,TGTGCCAGTAGTATGGCCCTTAACTATGGCTACACCTTC
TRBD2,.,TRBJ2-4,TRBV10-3,CAISESGRPNIQYF,TGTGCCATCAGTGAAAGCGGGAGGCCGAACATTCAGTACTTC
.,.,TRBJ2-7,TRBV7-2,CASSLVGGALDEQYF,TGTGCCAGCAGCTTAGTAGGCGGCGCTTTGGATGAGCAGTACTTC
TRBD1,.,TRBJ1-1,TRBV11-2,CASSLARQGAEAFF,TGTGCCAGCAGCTTAGCGCGACAGGGGGCTGAAGCTTTCTTT
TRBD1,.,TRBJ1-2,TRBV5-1,CASSVRDSPQAGF,TGCGCCAGCAGCGTCCGGGACAGTCCCCAAGCAGGCTTC
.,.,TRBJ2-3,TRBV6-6,CASSPFPPSVNTQYF,TGTGCCAGCAGCCCATTCCCCCCTAGCGTCAATACGCAGTATTTT
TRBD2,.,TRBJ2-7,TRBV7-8,CASSLMTSGTKIAYEQYF,TGTGCCAGCAGCTTAATGACTAGCGGGACGAAAATCGCCTACGAGCAGTACTTC
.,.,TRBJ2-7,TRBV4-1,CASSQPRAGEGGQDEQYF,TGCGCCAGCAGCCAACCACGGGCGGGGGAGGGGGGGCAGGACGAGCAGTACTTC
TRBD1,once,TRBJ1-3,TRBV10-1,CASSGSGQATGNTIYF,TGCGCCAGCAGTGGCTCCGGACAGGCGACTGGAAACACCATATATTTT
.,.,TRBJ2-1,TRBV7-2,CASSLALASSYNEQFF,TGTGCCAGCAGCTTAGCGTTGGCAAGCTCCTACAATGAGCAGTTCTTC
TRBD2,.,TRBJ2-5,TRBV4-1,CASSPTSGNQETQYF,TGCGCCAGCAGCCCTACTAGCGGCAACCAAGAGACCCAGTACTTC
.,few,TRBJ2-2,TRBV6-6,CASSYSRWGAGELFF,TGTGCCAGCAGTTACTCGAGATGGGGGGCCGGGGAGCTGTTTTTT
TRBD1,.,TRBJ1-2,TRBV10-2,CASTGQGVNGYTF,TGCGCCAGCACCGGGCAGGGGGTGAATGGCTACACCTTC
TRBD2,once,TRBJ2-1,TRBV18,CASSPPGGVNEQFF,TGTGCCAGCTCACCACCGGGAGGGGTCAATGAGCAGTTCTTC
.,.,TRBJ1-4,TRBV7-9,CASSVSGLLNEKLFF,TGTGCCAGCAGCGTCTCGGGACTGCTGAATGAAAAACTGTTTTTT
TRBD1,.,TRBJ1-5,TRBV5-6,CASSQGQGSGQPQHF,TGTGCCAGCAGTCAAGGACAGGGATCGGGTCAGCCCCAGCATTTT
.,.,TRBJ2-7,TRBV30,CAWSVLGMGYEQYF,TGTGCCTGGAGTGTACTAGGAATGGGCTACGAGCAGTACTTC
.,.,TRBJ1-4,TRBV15,CATSREGRGDEKLFF,TGTGCCACCAGCAGAGAGGGCAGGGGAGATGAAAAACTGTTTTTT
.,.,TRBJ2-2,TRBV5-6,CASSLVGSPSSGLTGELFF,TGTGCCAGCAGCTTGGTGGGCAGCCCCAGTTCGGGACTCACCGGGGAGCTGTTTTTT
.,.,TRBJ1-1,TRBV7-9,CASSLDEQGRNTEAFF,TGTGCCAGCAGCTTAGACGAACAGGGTCGGAACACTGAAGCTTTCTTT
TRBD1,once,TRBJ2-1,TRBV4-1,CASSQDDRAYYNEQFF,TGCGCCAGCAGCCAGGATGACAGGGCCTACTACAATGAGCAATTCTTC
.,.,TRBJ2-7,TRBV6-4,CASSDARRNSYEQYF,TGTGCCAGCAGTGACGCGCGGCGGAACTCCTACGAGCAGTACTTC
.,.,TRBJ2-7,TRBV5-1,CASSVTGCFGLDCSYEQYF,TGCGCCAGCAGCGTAACAGGGTGTTTCGGTTTGGACTGCTCCTACGAGCAGTACTTC
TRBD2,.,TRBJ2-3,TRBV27,CASSSPELAGERYTQYF,TGTGCCAGCAGCTCTCCTGAACTAGCGGGAGAGCGGTATACGCAGTATTTT
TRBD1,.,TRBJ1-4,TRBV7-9,CASSLDRDRCEKLFF,TGTGCCAGCAGCTTAGACCGGGACAGGTGTGAAAAACTGTTTTTT
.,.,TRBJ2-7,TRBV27,CASSTSPLGPQGPEQYF,TGTGCCAGCAGCACCTCCCCCCTCGGGCCGCAGGGGCCCGAGCAGTACTTC
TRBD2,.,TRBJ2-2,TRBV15,CATSSPGTSGTNLGTGELFF,TGTGCCACCAGCAGCCCCGGGACTAGCGGGACCAATTTGGGCACCGGGGAGCTGTTTTTT